This T cell receptor beta chain emerged from a study of blood T cell repertoires in COVID-19. V was trimmed by 3 bases and J by 6 bases, leaving 9 bases between them. CDR1 and CDR2 (germline): SGHRS, YFSETQ. The CDR3 runs to 13 residues. TCRdb keeps only in-frame clones here, not all; method: immunoSEQ multiplex PCR. The data show 45,000 to 65,000 clones, 91% seen once. This receptor was obtained from a human donor in a cohort sampled during active COVID-19. The J gene is TRBJ2-2, the V gene TRBV5-1; tentative D call: TRBD2 (5 bases). Sequencing used peripheral blood. CDR3 loop: CASSSREPGELFF. CDR3 in DNA: TGCGCCAGCAGCTCGAGGGAACCCGGGGAGCTGTTTTTT.